One sample yielded the 15 T cell receptor beta chains listed below, sequenced in a study of blood T cell repertoires in COVID-19. TCRdb keeps only in-frame clones here, not all; method: immunoSEQ multiplex PCR. The data hold under 300,000 clones, with about 83% observed a single time. Material: peripheral blood. Source of these receptors: a woman aged 45-59 years who had recovered from COVID-19.

The rearrangement joins TRBV28 to TRBJ1-2; 9 positions match TRBD1. With V trimmed by 9 bases and J by 4 bases, 9 bases remained unmatched. Germline values: CDR1 MDHEN, CDR2 SYDVKM. This CDR3 is built from 14 residues. Here the CDR3 DNA reads TGTGCCAGTAGAAGGGACAGGGCCCTCTATGGCTACACCTTC. It is translated as CASRRDRALYGYTF.

The chain links TRBV9 to TRBJ2-7; possible D gene TRBD2, 6 bases. The CDR3 is made up of 16 amino acids. The ends were cut back, 1 base at V and 6 bases at J, with 20 bases in the middle. Germline V lookup: CDR1 SGDLS, CDR2 YYNGEE. As DNA, the CDR3 is TGTGCCAGCAGCGTACTATCTGGCGGGGCCCAGTCCGAGCAGTACTTC. The encoded protein is CASSVLSGGAQSEQYF.

J is TRBJ2-3 and V is TRBV19; TRBD2 matches at 10 bases. Trimming took 8 bases from V and 6 from J; bases not matched to a gene: 8. CDR1 LNHDA and CDR2 SQIVND come from the germline V gene (reference sequence). This CDR3 is built from 14 residues. The CDR3 protein is CASARGTSADTQYF. The CDR3 nucleotides are TGTGCCAGTGCCCGAGGGACTAGCGCGGATACGCAGTATTTT.

This chain links TRBV28 with TRBJ2-7, with 8 bases that match TRBD2. Germline assignment: CDR1 MDHEN and CDR2 SYDVKM. V trimming: 7 bases; J trimming: 0 bases; junction bases outside the gene matches: 8. The CDR3 length is 15 residues. The CDR3 DNA reads TGTGCCAGCACCCCCCGGGGGGGAGGCTCCTACGAGCAGTACTTC. It codes for CASTPRGGGSYEQYF. Complete variable domain (other parts from reference TRBV28 and TRBJ2-7): DVKVTQSSRYLVKRTGEKVFLECVQDMDHENMFWYRQDPGLGLRLIYFSYDVKMKEKGDIPEGYSVSREKKERFSLILESASTNQTSMYLCASTPRGGGSYEQYFGPGTRLTVT.

In this sample, this clone turned up once. The gene calls are TRBV12-5 and TRBJ2-7, with 8 bases identical to TRBD2. The germline CDR1 and CDR2 sequences are LGHNT and FRNRAP. After removal of 6 bases from V and 5 bases from J, the junction contained 9 bases not matched to a gene. The CDR3 is made up of 14 amino acids. CDR3 coding DNA: TGTGCTAGTGGGCCCCCGGGGGGGGCCCACGAGCAGTACTTC. Encoded protein: CASGPPGGAHEQYF.

This clone appeared once. The V and J genes are TRBV5-1 and TRBJ1-6; tentatively, D is TRBD1 (5 bases). Germline V gene lookup returns CDR1 SGHRS and CDR2 YFSETQ. The ends were cut back, 2 bases at V and 6 bases at J, with 12 bases in the middle. The CDR3 loop spans 15 amino acids. In DNA, the CDR3 is TGCGCCAGCAGCTTATATCAGGGAACTAATTCACCCCTCCACTTT. Residues: CASSLYQGTNSPLHF.

The genes are TRBV3-1 (or the pseudogene TRBV3-2) and TRBJ1-2; weak D call: TRBD1 (5 bases). The V end was cut by 2 bases, the J end by 4 bases, with 8 bases between. The V gene's germline CDR1 is LGHDT and CDR2 YNNKEL (reference sequence). The CDR3 is made up of 13 amino acids. Here the CDR3 reads CASSQSGPYGYTF. CDR3 DNA sequence: TGTGCCAGCAGCCAATCAGGGCCCTATGGCTACACCTTC.

The chain combines TRBV25-1 with TRBJ2-3, with TRBD2 as a possible D gene (6 bases). Per germline, CDR1 MGHDK and CDR2 SYGVNS. V shed 4 bases and J shed 2 bases, with 16 bases lying between them. The CDR3 extends over 16 amino acids. The DNA of the CDR3 is TGTGCCAGCAGTGTAACCCTAGCGCTGTCCACAGATACGCAGTATTTT. Translation gives CASSVTLALSTDTQYF.

This rearrangement joins TRBV5-1 to TRBJ2-7; 7 nucleotides agree with TRBD2. This CDR3 is 13 amino acids long. Germline V CDR1 and CDR2: SGHRS, YFSETQ. V gave up 4 bases and J gave up 6 bases; unmatched junction bases: 7. The CDR3: CASSRYTSVEQYF. CDR3 nucleotide sequence: TGCGCCAGCAGCCGATATACTAGCGTCGAGCAGTACTTC.

The CDR3 loop reads CASSLGGGSTDTQYF. CDR3 sequence (DNA): TGTGCCAGCAGCTTGGGAGGGGGCAGCACAGATACGCAGTATTTT. The chain employs TRBV5-4 and TRBJ2-3; TRBD1 matches 7 bases. The CDR3 loop spans 15 amino acids. V was pared by 0 bases and J by 0 bases, with 1 base of the junction left unmatched. Germline V gives CDR1 SGHNT, CDR2 YYREEE (reference sequence).

CDR3 coding DNA: TGTGCCAGCAGCAAACGTGATAGCACTATCTCCTACAATGAGCAGTTCTTC. Protein product: CASSKRDSTISYNEQFF. This chain joins TRBV21-1 and TRBJ2-1; the table's D call, TRBD2, was not checked against the DNA. TRBV21-1 is assigned pseudogene status. This CDR3 comprises 17 residues.

V and J are TRBV27 and TRBJ1-5; TRBD1 is a possible D gene (6 bases). Between the trimmed V and J ends, which lost 3 bases and 0 bases, there was a span of 12 bases. This CDR3 is 16 amino acids long. CDR1 MNHEY and CDR2 SMNVEV come from the germline V gene (reference sequence). The CDR3 sequence: CASSFGTPGSNQPQHF. The CDR3 coding sequence is TGTGCCAGCAGTTTTGGGACACCGGGTAGCAATCAGCCCCAGCATTTT.

This clone was counted only a few times. The rearrangement uses TRBV6-2 or TRBV6-3 and TRBJ2-2, with 7 nucleotides matching TRBD1. V lost 2 bases and J lost 5; bases outside the gene matches: 11. Germline assignment: CDR1 MNHEY and CDR2 SVGEGT. The CDR3 contains 17 residues. The CDR3 protein is CASSYSTGAARTGELFF. The CDR3 DNA reads TGTGCCAGCAGTTACAGTACAGGGGCTGCTCGGACCGGGGAGCTGTTTTTT.

In DNA, the CDR3 is TGTGCCAGCAGTTACCCGGGGACCAGGGGTGCCTCCGAGCAGTACTTC. It encodes CASSYPGTRGASEQYF. The chain uses TRBV6-2 or TRBV6-3 and TRBJ2-7; D is possibly TRBD1 (6 bases). CDR1 and CDR2 from the germline V gene are MNHEY and SVGEGT. V was pared by 2 bases and J by 6 bases, with 20 bases between. The CDR3 extends over 16 amino acids.

The chain couples TRBV7-8 to TRBJ2-1; the D is unclear. Between the trimmed V and J ends, which lost 1 base and 14 bases, there was a span of 15 bases. The germline V gene encodes CDR1 SGHVS and CDR2 FQNEAQ. The CDR3 has 13 amino acids. The CDR3 sequence: CASSLDPSGREFF. In nucleotides, the CDR3 is TGTGCCAGCAGCTTAGACCCATCCGGCCGGGAGTTCTTC.